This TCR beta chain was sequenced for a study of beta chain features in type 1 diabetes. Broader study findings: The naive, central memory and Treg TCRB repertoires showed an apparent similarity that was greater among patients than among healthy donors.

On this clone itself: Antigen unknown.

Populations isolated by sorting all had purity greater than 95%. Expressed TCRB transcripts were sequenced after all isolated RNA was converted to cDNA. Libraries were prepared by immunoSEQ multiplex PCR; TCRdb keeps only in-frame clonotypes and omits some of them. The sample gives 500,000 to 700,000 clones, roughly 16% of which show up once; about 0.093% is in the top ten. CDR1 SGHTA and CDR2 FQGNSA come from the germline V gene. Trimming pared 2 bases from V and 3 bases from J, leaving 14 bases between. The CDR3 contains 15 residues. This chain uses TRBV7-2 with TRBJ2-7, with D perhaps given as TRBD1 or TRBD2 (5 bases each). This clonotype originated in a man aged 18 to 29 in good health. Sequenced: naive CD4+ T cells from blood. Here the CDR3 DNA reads TGTGCCAGCAGCTTATCGGGGCAGCCCGTCTACGAGCAGTACTTC. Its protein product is CASSLSGQPVYEQYF.